This T cell receptor beta chain came from a study of identifying expanded T cells in peripheral blood. Note on this clone: The antigen is undetermined.

The repertoire was sequenced with immunoSEQ multiplex PCR; TCRdb's copy has only in-frame clones and lacks some. The sample holds about 110,000 clones; more than 85% are singletons and the top ten take roughly 17%. Whole-study results and caveats: Over approximately two and four weeks, about 16 and 20 clones changed, versus around 1.3 between replicates. Across healthy donors, higher total template counts meant significantly greater approximately 2-week count variance.

No infections or other immune events were documented during collection. The origin of this receptor is a person aged 18 to 75 in good health. The sample taken for sequencing was blood.

The DNA for the CDR3 is TGTGCCAGCTCACCAACCCCGGTTCCTAATTCACCCCTCCACTTT. Translation gives CASSPTPVPNSPLHF. The rearrangement uses TRBV18 and TRBJ1-6, with D unresolved. The germline gives CDR1 KGHSH, CDR2 LQKENI. The CDR3 extends over 15 amino acids. Trimming removed 2 bases at V and 6 bases at J, with 11 bases between.